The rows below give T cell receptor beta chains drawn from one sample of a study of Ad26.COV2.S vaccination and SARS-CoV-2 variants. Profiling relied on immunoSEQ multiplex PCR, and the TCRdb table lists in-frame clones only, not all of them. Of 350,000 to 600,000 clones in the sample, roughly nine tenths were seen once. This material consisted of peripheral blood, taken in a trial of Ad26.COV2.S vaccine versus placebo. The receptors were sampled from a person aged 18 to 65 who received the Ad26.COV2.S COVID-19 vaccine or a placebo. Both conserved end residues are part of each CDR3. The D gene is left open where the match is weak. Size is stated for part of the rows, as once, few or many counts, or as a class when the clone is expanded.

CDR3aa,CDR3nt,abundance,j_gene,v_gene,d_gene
CASRPSDNQPQHF,TGTGCCAGCAGGCCCTCCGACAATCAGCCCCAGCATTTT,few,TRBJ1-5,TRBV6-5,NA
CAISDGVSNSPLHF,TGTGCCATCAGTGATGGGGTCTCTAATTCACCCCTCCACTTT,NA,TRBJ1-6,TRBV10-3,NA
CASMFPDRGSEAFF,TGTGCCAGCATGTTCCCGGACAGGGGTTCTGAAGCTTTCTTT,NA,TRBJ1-1,TRBV28,TRBD1
CASMGSADGANVLTF,TGTGCCAGCATGGGGTCCGCCGACGGGGCCAACGTCCTGACTTTC,NA,TRBJ2-6,TRBV7-9,NA
CASSLDTWVGEKLFF,TGTGCCAGCAGCTTGGACACTTGGGTGGGGGAAAAACTGTTTTTT,NA,TRBJ1-4,TRBV5-5,NA
CATSDPRDSAYGYTF,TGTGCCACCAGTGATCCCCGGGACAGCGCCTATGGCTACACCTTC,NA,TRBJ1-2,TRBV24-1,TRBD1
CASSFAGTASEQYF,TGTGCCAGCAGCTTCGCCGGGACAGCTTCCGAGCAGTACTTC,NA,TRBJ2-7,TRBV6-2/TRBV6-3,TRBD1
CASANQLAGGHEQYF,TGTGCCAGCGCAAACCAACTAGCGGGGGGCCACGAGCAGTACTTC,NA,TRBJ2-7,TRBV6-5,TRBD2
CASSFYSGASYNEQFF,TGTGCCAGCAGCTTTTATAGCGGGGCATCCTACAATGAGCAGTTCTTC,once,TRBJ2-1,TRBV7-2,TRBD2
CASSVAGGLKETQYF,TGTGCCAGCAGCGTAGCGGGGGGGCTGAAAGAGACCCAGTACTTC,NA,TRBJ2-5,TRBV9,TRBD2
CASFRVGTEAFF,TGTGCCAGCTTCAGGGTTGGCACTGAAGCTTTCTTT,once,TRBJ1-1,TRBV2,NA
CASSQQGVAGYTF,TGTGCCAGCAGCCAGCAGGGGGTGGCGGGCTACACCTTC,NA,TRBJ1-2,TRBV3-1/TRBV3-2,TRBD1
CASSLLAGGYEQYF,TGTGCCAGCAGCTTACTAGCGGGAGGTTACGAGCAGTACTTC,NA,TRBJ2-7,TRBV11-2,TRBD2
CASNEPPQPQHF,TGTGCCAGTAATGAACCGCCACAGCCCCAGCATTTT,once,TRBJ1-5,TRBV19,NA
CASSLNSPVYEQYF,TGTGCCAGCAGCTTGAACAGTCCTGTTTACGAGCAGTACTTC,NA,TRBJ2-7,TRBV5-4,NA
CASGGYTYNEQFF,TGTGCCAGCGGTGGGTACACCTACAATGAGCAGTTCTTC,NA,TRBJ2-1,TRBV12-3/TRBV12-4,NA
CASSRDSLTIGANVLTF,TGTGCCAGCAGTCGGGACAGCCTAACCATTGGGGCCAACGTCCTGACTTTC,once,TRBJ2-6,TRBV27,TRBD1
CASSTDRFYGYTF,TGTGCCAGTAGTACTGACAGGTTCTATGGCTACACCTTC,NA,TRBJ1-2,TRBV19,NA
CSASGQGGTNYGYTF,TGCAGTGCTAGTGGGCAGGGGGGCACTAACTATGGCTACACCTTC,NA,TRBJ1-2,TRBV20-1,TRBD1
CATSDYSGFGELFF,TGTGCCACCAGTGATTATTCCGGGTTCGGGGAGCTGTTTTTT,NA,TRBJ2-2,TRBV24-1,NA
CASRNRGSTEAFF,TGCGCCAGCAGAAATAGGGGTTCTACTGAAGCTTTCTTT,once,TRBJ1-1,TRBV4-1,NA
CASSPMWRTGRGGGYTF,TGTGCCAGCAGCCCTATGTGGAGGACAGGGAGGGGAGGTGGCTACACCTTC,NA,TRBJ1-2,TRBV5-4,TRBD1
CASSLGSGANTGELFF,TGCGCCAGCAGCTTGGGCTCGGGGGCGAACACCGGGGAGCTGTTTTTT,NA,TRBJ2-2,TRBV5-1,NA
CASSTAGSTDTQYF,TGTGCCAGCAGCACGGCAGGGAGCACAGATACGCAGTATTTT,NA,TRBJ2-3,TRBV7-3,NA
CASRDSGYVYNEQFF,TGTGCCAGCAGGGATTCAGGCTACGTCTACAATGAGCAGTTCTTC,NA,TRBJ2-1,TRBV3-1/TRBV3-2,NA
CASSQSGGTYNEQFF,TGCGCCAGCAGCCAATCCGGGGGGACTTACAATGAGCAGTTCTTC,NA,TRBJ2-1,TRBV4-1,TRBD2
CASSQDRGWATGFEKLFF,TGTGCCAGCAGCCAAGATCGGGGTTGGGCGACAGGCTTTGAAAAACTGTTTTTT,NA,TRBJ1-4,TRBV3-1/TRBV3-2,NA
CASSQGQGFNYGYTF,TGCGCCAGCAGCCAGGGACAGGGATTTAACTATGGCTACACCTTC,few,TRBJ1-2,TRBV4-3,TRBD1
CAWSNARISSYNEQFF,TGTGCCTGGAGTAACGCCAGGATTAGCTCCTACAATGAGCAGTTCTTC,NA,TRBJ2-1,TRBV30,NA
CASSLNRDSHQPQHF,TGTGCCAGCAGTCTAAACCGGGACAGTCATCAGCCCCAGCATTTT,NA,TRBJ1-5,TRBV6-5,TRBD1
CASSQNYPPSNQPQHF,TGTGCCAGCAGCCAAAACTATCCCCCTAGCAATCAGCCCCAGCATTTT,NA,TRBJ1-5,TRBV3-1/TRBV3-2,NA
CASRIQEDTGELFF,TGTGCCAGCAGGATACAGGAGGACACCGGGGAGCTGTTTTTT,NA,TRBJ2-2,TRBV7-2,NA
CASSSGGDGEKLFF,TGTGCCAGCAGTTCAGGGGGCGACGGTGAAAAACTGTTTTTT,once,TRBJ1-4,TRBV28,TRBD1
CASSLDLGFNEQFF,TGTGCCAGCAGCTTAGATTTGGGTTTCAATGAGCAGTTCTTC,NA,TRBJ2-1,TRBV11-2,NA
CASSQARPAVRGTDTQYF,TGTGCCAGCAGCCAAGCGAGGCCAGCCGTTCGGGGCACAGATACGCAGTATTTT,NA,TRBJ2-3,TRBV3-1/TRBV3-2,NA
CASSNRTGEAFF,TGTGCCAGCAGCAACCGGACAGGGGAAGCTTTCTTT,NA,TRBJ1-1,TRBV11-3,TRBD1
CASSLTGYNEQFF,TGCGCCAGCAGCTTGACCGGTTACAATGAGCAGTTCTTC,NA,TRBJ2-1,TRBV5-1,NA
CATYLAGAYEQFF,TGTGCCACGTACTTAGCGGGAGCATATGAGCAGTTCTTC,NA,TRBJ2-1,TRBV28,TRBD2
CASRTGLELYEQYF,TGTGCCAGCAGGACGGGACTAGAATTGTACGAGCAGTACTTC,NA,TRBJ2-7,TRBV2,TRBD2
CASSYSSGYNEQYF,TGTGCCAGCAGTTACTCAAGCGGATACAACGAGCAGTACTTC,NA,TRBJ2-7,TRBV6-5,NA
CASSGQGTNQETQYF,TGTGCCAGCAGCGGACAGGGGACTAATCAAGAGACCCAGTACTTC,NA,TRBJ2-5,TRBV2,TRBD1
CASSRMRWTDNYGYTF,TGTGCCAGCAGCCGCATGAGGTGGACGGACAACTATGGCTACACCTTC,NA,TRBJ1-2,TRBV16,NA
CASSQGGAEAFF,TGCGCCAGCAGCCAAGGGGGGGCTGAAGCTTTCTTT,NA,TRBJ1-1,TRBV4-1,NA
CASSQNLQGAGQPQHF,TGTGCCAGCAGCCAGAATCTACAGGGGGCGGGTCAGCCCCAGCATTTT,NA,TRBJ1-5,TRBV3-1/TRBV3-2,TRBD1
CASSLLETDTQYF,TGTGCCAGCAGCCTCCTAGAGACAGATACGCAGTATTTT,NA,TRBJ2-3,TRBV3-1/TRBV3-2,NA
CASSYSTLSGNTIYF,TGTGCCAGCAGTTACTCAACCCTCTCTGGAAACACCATATATTTT,NA,TRBJ1-3,TRBV6-5,NA
CASSSTIESYNEQFF,TGTGCCAGCTCCTCGACTATCGAGAGCTACAATGAGCAGTTCTTC,once,TRBJ2-1,TRBV18,NA
CAMGTSGGTDTQYF,TGTGCCATGGGGACTAGCGGGGGCACAGATACGCAGTATTTT,NA,TRBJ2-3,TRBV10-3,TRBD2
CASSIWGRNQPQHF,TGTGCCAGTAGTATTTGGGGTCGCAATCAGCCCCAGCATTTT,few,TRBJ1-5,TRBV19,NA
CASSQGQGRTGELFF,TGTGCCAGCAGTCAGGGACAGGGTCGGACCGGGGAGCTGTTTTTT,once,TRBJ2-2,TRBV6-1,TRBD1
CASSQDMIAYEQYF,TGTGCCAGCAGCCAAGATATGATAGCCTACGAGCAGTACTTC,NA,TRBJ2-7,TRBV3-1/TRBV3-2,NA
CASSDKNRGDEKLFF,TGTGCCAGCAGTGACAAAAACAGGGGGGATGAAAAACTGTTTTTT,few,TRBJ1-4,TRBV6-4,TRBD1